This T cell receptor beta chain comes out of a study of technical replicates of blood from a handful of donors. Method: immunoSEQ multiplex PCR; TCRdb's copy keeps in-frame clones and lacks some. The sample lists tens of thousands of clones; approximately 94% were seen once. The sequenced sample was T cells isolated from PBMCs. This TCR was sampled from a human donor in good health.

This CDR3 is CASSYRGTVYGYTF. The CDR3 bases are TGTGCCAGCAGTTACAGAGGGACAGTCTATGGCTACACCTTC. The gene calls are TRBV13 and TRBJ1-2, with TRBD1 matching over 7 bases. V gave up 6 bases and J gave up 4 bases; unmatched junction bases: 8. Germline-derived CDR1 and CDR2 are PRHDT and FYEKMQ (reference sequence). The CDR3 runs 14 residues. The variable domain in full, completed from reference TRBV13 and TRBJ1-2, reads AAGVIQSPRHLIKEKRETATLKCYPIPRHDTVYWYQQGPGQDPQFLISFYEKMQSDKGSIPDRFSAQQFSDYHSELNMSSLELGDSALYFCASSYRGTVYGYTFGSGTRLTVV.